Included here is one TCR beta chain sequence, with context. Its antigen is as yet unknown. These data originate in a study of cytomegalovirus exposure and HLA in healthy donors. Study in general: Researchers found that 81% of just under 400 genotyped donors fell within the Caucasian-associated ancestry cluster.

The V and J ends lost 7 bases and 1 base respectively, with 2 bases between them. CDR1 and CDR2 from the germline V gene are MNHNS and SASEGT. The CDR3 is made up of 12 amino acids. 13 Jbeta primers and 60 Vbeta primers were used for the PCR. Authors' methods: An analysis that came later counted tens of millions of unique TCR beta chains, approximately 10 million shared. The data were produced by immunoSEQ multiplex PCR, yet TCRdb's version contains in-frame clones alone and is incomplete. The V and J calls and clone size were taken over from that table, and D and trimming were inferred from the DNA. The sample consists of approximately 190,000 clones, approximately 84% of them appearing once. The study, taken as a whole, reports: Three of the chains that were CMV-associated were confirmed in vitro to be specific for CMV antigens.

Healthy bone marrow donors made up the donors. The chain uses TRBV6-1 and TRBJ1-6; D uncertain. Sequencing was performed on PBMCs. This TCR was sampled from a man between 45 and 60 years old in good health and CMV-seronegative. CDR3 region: CASISYNSPLHF. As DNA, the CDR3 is TGTGCCAGCATATCCTATAATTCACCCCTCCACTTT.